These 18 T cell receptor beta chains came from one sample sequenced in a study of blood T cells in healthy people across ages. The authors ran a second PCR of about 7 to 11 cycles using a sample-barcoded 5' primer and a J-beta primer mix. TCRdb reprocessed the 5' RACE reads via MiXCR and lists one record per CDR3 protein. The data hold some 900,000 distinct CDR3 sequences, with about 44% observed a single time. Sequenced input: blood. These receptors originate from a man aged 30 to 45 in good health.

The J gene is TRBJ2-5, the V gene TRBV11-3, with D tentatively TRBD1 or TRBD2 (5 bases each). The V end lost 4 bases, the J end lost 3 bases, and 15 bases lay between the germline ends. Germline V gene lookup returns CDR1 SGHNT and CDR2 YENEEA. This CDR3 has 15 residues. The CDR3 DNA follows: TGTGCCAGCAGCTCCAGGGCTAGCTTTGAAGAGACCCAGTACTTC. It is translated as CASSSRASFEETQYF.

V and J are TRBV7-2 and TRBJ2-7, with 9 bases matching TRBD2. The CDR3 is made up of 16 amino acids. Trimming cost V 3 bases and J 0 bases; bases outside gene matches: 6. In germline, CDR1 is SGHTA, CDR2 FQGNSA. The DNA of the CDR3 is TGTGCCAGCAGCTTGGTAGGAGCGGGGGGCTCCTACGAGCAGTACTTC. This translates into CASSLVGAGGSYEQYF.

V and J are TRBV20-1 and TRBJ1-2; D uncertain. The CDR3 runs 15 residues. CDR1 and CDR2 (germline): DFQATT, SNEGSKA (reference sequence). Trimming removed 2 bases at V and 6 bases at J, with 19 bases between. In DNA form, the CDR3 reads TGCAGTGCTAGACTCCGGGCGAGGGTTTCGGATGGCTACACCTTC. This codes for CSARLRARVSDGYTF.

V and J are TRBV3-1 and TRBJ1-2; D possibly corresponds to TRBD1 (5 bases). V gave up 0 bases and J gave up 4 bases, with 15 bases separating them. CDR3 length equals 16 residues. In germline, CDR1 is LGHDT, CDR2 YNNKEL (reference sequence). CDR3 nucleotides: TGTGCCAGCAGCCAAGAGGGTGGGGTCAGGGCCTATGGCTACACCTTC. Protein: CASSQEGGVRAYGYTF.

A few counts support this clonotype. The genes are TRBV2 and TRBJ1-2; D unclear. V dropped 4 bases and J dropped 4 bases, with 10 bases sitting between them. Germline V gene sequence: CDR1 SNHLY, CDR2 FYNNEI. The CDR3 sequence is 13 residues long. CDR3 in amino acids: CASSVRETYGYTF. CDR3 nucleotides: TGTGCCAGCAGTGTCAGAGAGACCTATGGCTACACCTTC.

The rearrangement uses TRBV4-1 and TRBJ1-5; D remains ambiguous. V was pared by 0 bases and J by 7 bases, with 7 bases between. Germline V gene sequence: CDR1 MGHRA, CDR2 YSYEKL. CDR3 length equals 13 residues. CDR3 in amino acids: CASSQDSEQPQHF. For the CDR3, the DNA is TGCGCCAGCAGCCAAGATTCGGAGCAGCCCCAGCATTTT.

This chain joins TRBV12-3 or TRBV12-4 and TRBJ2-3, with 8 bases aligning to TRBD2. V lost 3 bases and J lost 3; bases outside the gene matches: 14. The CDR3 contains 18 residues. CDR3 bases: TGTGCCAGCAGTTTCGGGAGGGGTCGGACAGATCGGACAGATACGCAGTATTTT. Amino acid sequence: CASSFGRGRTDRTDTQYF.

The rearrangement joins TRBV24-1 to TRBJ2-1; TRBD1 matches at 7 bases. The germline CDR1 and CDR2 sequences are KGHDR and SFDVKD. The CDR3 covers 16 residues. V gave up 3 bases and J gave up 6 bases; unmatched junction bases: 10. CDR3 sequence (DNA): TGTGCCACCAGTGATCCCGGTGGCCAGGGGGTCAATGAGCAGTTCTTC. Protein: CATSDPGGQGVNEQFF.

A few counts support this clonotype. Here the CDR3 DNA reads TGCGCCAGCAGCCACGGGACAGGGGAGTACGAGCAGTACTTC. It encodes CASSHGTGEYEQYF. The chain links TRBV5-1 to TRBJ2-7; TRBD1 matches 10 bases. Germline CDR1 is SGHRS and CDR2 is YFSETQ. The CDR3 contains 14 residues. V shed 4 bases and J 4 bases; nucleotides not matched to a gene: 5.

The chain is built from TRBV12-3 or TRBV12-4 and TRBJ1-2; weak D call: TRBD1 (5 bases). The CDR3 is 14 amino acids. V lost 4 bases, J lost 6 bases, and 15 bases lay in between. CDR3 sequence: CASSSPGGNHGYTF. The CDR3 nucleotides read TGTGCCAGCAGTTCCCCGGGGGGAAATCATGGCTACACCTTC.

This chain's CDR3 is CASSVGGGGPLDTQYF. CDR3 in DNA: TGTGCCAGCAGCGTAGGGGGGGGAGGGCCCCTGGATACGCAGTATTTT. The V and J genes are TRBV9 and TRBJ2-3; TRBD2 matches 7 bases. J gave up 6 bases and V 0 bases, and 10 bases lay outside the gene matches. Germline-derived CDR1 and CDR2 are SGDLS and YYNGEE. CDR3 length: 16 residues.

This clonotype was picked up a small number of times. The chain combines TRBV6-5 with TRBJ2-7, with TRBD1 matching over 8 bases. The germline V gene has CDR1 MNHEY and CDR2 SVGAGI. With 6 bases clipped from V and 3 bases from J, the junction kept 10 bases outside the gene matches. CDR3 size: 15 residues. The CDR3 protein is CASRARQGSYYEQYF. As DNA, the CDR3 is TGTGCCAGCAGAGCCCGACAGGGGTCTTACTACGAGCAGTACTTC.

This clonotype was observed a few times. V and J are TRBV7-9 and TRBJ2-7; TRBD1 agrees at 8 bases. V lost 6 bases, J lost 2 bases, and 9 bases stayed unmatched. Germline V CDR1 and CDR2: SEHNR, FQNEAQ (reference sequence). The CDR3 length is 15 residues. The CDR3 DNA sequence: TGTGCCAGCAGGACAGGGGACGAACTTGCCTACGAGCAGTACTTC. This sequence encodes CASRTGDELAYEQYF.

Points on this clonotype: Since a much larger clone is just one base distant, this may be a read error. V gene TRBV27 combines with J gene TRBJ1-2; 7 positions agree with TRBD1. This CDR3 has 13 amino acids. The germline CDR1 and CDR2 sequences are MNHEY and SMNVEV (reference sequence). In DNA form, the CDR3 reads TGTGCCAGCGGATACTCAGGGGACAGCGGCTACGCCTTC. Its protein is CASGYSGDSGYAF.

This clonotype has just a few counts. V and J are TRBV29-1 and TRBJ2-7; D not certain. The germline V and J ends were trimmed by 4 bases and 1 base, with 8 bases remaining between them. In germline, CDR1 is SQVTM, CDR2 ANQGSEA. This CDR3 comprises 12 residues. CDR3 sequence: CSVGLDSYEQYF. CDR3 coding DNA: TGCAGCGTTGGGCTAGATTCCTACGAGCAGTACTTC.

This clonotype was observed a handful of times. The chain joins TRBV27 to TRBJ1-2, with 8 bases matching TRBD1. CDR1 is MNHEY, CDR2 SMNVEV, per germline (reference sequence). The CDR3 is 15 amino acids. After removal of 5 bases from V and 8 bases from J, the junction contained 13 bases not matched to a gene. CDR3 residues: CASSHSGGAYGGYTF. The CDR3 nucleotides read TGTGCCAGCAGTCATTCAGGGGGCGCATATGGGGGCTACACCTTC.

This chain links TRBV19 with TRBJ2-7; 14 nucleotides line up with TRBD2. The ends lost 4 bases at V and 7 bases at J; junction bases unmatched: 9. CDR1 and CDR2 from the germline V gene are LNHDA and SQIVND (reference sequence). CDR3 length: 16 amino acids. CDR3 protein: CASSTETSGGVYEQYF. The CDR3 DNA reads TGTGCCAGTAGTACCGAGACTAGCGGGGGGGTCTATGAGCAGTACTTC. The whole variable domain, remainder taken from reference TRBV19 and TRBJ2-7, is DGGITQSPKYLFRKEGQNVTLSCEQNLNHDAMYWYRQDPGQGLRLIYYSQIVNDFQKGDIAEGYSVSREKKESFPLTVTSAQKNPTAFYLCASSTETSGGVYEQYFGPGTRLTVT.

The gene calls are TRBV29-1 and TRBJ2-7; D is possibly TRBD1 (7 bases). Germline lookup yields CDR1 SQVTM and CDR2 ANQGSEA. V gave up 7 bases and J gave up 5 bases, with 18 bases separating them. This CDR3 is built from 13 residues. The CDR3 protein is CSARQGGLDEQYF. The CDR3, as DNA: TGCAGCGCCCGGCAGGGGGGTCTGGACGAGCAGTACTTC.